This TCR beta chain is drawn from a study of T-cell reconstitution after alpha-beta-depleted transplantation in children. Points from the study as a whole: Expanded clones from the graft, numbering several hundred, reportedly supplied alpha-beta T cells about two months after transplant. T cells produced anew were the main source of T-cell counts and diversity one year after transplant. Surviving recipient T cells and intrathymic progenitors accounted for some patients' high TCRbeta diversity at day 60.

Unique molecular identifiers were used in preparing the TCRbeta library. TCRdb called the PCR reads again in MiXCR, with one record for every CDR3 protein. The table lists about 98,000 distinct CDR3 sequences, less than 25% of them singletons. Concerning this clonotype: Its target is not known.

The CDR3 contains 14 residues. CDR1 is MNHEY and CDR2 is SVGEGT in the germline V gene. V was trimmed by 4 bases and J by 3 bases, leaving 9 bases between them. The chain uses TRBV6-2 or TRBV6-3 and TRBJ2-2; D is uncertain. The sequencing here drew on PBMCs, taken before TCRalphabeta/CD19-depleted stem cell transplant. This clonotype originated in a boy aged 2-9 years with acute lymphoblastic leukemia, due to receive a stem cell transplant. The CDR3, as DNA: TGTGCCAGCAGTTCAGTAAGAGACACCGGGGAGCTGTTTTTT. Translating it yields CASSSVRDTGELFF.